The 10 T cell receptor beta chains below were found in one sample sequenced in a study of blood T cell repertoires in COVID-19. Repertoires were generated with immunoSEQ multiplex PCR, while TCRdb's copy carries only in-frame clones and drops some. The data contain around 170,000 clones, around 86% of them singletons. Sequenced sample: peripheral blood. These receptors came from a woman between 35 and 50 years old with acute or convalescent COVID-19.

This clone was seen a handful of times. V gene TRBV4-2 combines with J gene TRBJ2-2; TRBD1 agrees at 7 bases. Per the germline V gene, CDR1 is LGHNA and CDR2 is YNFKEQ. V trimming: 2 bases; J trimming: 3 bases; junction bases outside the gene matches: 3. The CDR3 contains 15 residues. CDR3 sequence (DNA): TGTGCCAGCAGCCAAAGGACAGGCGACACCGGGGAGCTGTTTTTT. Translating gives CASSQRTGDTGELFF.

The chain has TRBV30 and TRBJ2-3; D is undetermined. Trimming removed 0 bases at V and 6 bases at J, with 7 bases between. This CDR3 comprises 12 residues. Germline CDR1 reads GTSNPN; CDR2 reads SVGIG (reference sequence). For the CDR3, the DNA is TGTGCCTGGAGTGTACAATATGATACGCAGTATTTT. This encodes CAWSVQYDTQYF.

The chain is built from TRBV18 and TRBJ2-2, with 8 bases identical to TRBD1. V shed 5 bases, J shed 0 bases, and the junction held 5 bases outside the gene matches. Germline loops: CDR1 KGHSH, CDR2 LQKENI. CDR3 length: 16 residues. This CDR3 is CASSFGQGSNTGELFF. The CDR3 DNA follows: TGTGCCAGCTCATTTGGACAGGGTTCGAACACCGGGGAGCTGTTTTTT.

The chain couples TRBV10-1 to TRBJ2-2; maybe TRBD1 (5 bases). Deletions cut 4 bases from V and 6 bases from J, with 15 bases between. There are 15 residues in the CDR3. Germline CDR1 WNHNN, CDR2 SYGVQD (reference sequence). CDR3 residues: CASSGVRVSSGELFF. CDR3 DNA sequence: TGCGCCAGCAGTGGGGTCAGGGTATCATCCGGGGAGCTGTTTTTT.

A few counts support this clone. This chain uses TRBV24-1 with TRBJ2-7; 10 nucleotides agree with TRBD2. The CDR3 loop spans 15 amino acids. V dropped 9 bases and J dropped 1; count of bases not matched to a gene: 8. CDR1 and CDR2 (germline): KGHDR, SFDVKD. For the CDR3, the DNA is TGTGCCACCGTAAGCGGGAGGGGTGGATCCTACGAGCAGTACTTC. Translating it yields CATVSGRGGSYEQYF.

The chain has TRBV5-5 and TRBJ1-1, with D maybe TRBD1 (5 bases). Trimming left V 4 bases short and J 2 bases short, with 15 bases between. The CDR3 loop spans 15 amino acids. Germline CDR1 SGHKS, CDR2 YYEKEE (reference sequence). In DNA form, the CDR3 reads TGTGCCAGCAGCGTAGGGGTCCTCTTTAACACTGAAGCTTTCTTT. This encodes CASSVGVLFNTEAFF. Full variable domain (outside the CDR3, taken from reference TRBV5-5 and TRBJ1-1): DAGVTQSPTHLIKTRGQQVTLRCSPISGHKSVSWYQQVLGQGPQFIFQYYEKEERGRGNFPDRFSARQFPNYSSELNVNALLLGDSALYLCASSVGVLFNTEAFFGQGTRLTVV.

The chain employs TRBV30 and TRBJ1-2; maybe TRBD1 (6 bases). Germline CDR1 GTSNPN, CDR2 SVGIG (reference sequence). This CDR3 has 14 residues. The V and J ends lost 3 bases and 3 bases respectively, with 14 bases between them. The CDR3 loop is CAWRGGGGDYGYTF. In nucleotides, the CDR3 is TGTGCCTGGAGAGGAGGCGGGGGCGACTATGGCTACACCTTC.

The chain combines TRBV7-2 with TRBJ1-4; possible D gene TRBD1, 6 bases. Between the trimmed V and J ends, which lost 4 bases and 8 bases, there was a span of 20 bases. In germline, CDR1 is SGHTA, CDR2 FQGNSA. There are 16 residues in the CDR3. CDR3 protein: CASSSGRNRAEEKLFF. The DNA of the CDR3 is TGTGCCAGCAGCTCGGGTCGGAACAGGGCTGAAGAAAAACTGTTTTTT.

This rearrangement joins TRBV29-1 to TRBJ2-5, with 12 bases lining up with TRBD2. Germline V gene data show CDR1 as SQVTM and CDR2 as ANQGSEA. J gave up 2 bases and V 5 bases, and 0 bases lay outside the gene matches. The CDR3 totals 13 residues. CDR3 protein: CSVTSGRQETQYF. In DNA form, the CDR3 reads TGCAGCGTTACTAGCGGGAGGCAAGAGACCCAGTACTTC.

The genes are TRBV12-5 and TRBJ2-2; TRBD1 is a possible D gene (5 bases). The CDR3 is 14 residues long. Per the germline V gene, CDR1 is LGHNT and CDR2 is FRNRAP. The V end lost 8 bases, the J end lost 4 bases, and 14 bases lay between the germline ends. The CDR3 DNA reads TGTGCTAGTACGACAGAATCATTCACCGGGGAGCTGTTTTTT. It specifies CASTTESFTGELFF.